These 3 T cell receptor beta chains originate from one sample sequenced in a study of blood T cell repertoires in COVID-19. Produced via immunoSEQ multiplex PCR; TCRdb's table is partial and in-frame only. The sample lists approximately 300,000 clones, around 90% occurring once. Sequencing input: peripheral blood. Every receptor here comes from a woman aged 45 to 65 who had recovered from COVID-19.

V and J are TRBV19 and TRBJ1-1; 7 nucleotides match TRBD1. The V gene end was trimmed by 4 bases and the J gene end by 6 bases; junction bases not matched to a gene: 20. The CDR3 runs 18 residues. Germline assignment: CDR1 LNHDA and CDR2 SQIVND (reference sequence). The CDR3, as DNA: TGTGCCAGTAGTACTTCCAAAAGGACCAGGGGGTCAAGGGCTGAAGCTTTCTTT. Its protein is CASSTSKRTRGSRAEAFF. Based on the CDR3 plus reference TRBV19 and TRBJ1-1, the full variable domain is DGGITQSPKYLFRKEGQNVTLSCEQNLNHDAMYWYRQDPGQGLRLIYYSQIVNDFQKGDIAEGYSVSREKKESFPLTVTSAQKNPTAFYLCASSTSKRTRGSRAEAFFGQGTRLTVV.

The rearrangement uses TRBV6-2 or TRBV6-3 and TRBJ2-3; 13 bases line up with TRBD2. The length of the CDR3 is 18 residues. After removal of 2 bases from V and 6 bases from J, the junction contained 11 bases not matched to a gene. Germline-derived CDR1 and CDR2 are MNHEY and SVGEGT. The CDR3 coding sequence is TGTGCCAGCAGTTACCTCCCCGGACTAGCGGGGGTAGATGATACGCAGTATTTT. Protein sequence: CASSYLPGLAGVDDTQYF.

This chain connects TRBV12-3 or TRBV12-4 to TRBJ1-1; D is perhaps TRBD1 (5 bases). The V end was cut by 5 bases, the J end by 1 base, with 8 bases between. CDR3 length: 13 amino acids. CDR3 in DNA: TGTGCCAGCAGTATGACAGAGAACACTGAAGCTTTCTTT. This encodes CASSMTENTEAFF.